The 28 T cell receptor beta chains reported below all come from one sample, sequenced in a study of cytomegalovirus exposure and HLA in healthy donors. The PCR employed 60 Vbeta primers together with 13 Jbeta primers. Here immunoSEQ multiplex PCR was the method, and the copy in TCRdb shows in-frame clones only, minus some. The sample contains 170,000 or so clones, roughly 80% of which appear only once. The sequenced sample consisted of PBMCs. The source is a man younger than 40 in good health and CMV-seropositive.

The J gene is TRBJ1-4, the V gene TRBV4-2; D unclear. The CDR3 is 13 amino acids. From germline, CDR1 is LGHNA and CDR2 YNFKEQ. V lost 3 bases and J 5 bases, leaving 7 bases between the germline ends. In nucleotides, the CDR3 is TGTGCCAGCAGCCACCCGGGGAATGAAAAACTGTTTTTT. This translates into CASSHPGNEKLFF.

This clone was seen a few times. The chain couples TRBV19 to TRBJ1-2; D gene uncertain. Trimming stripped 3 bases from V and 3 bases from J, with 5 bases between. The CDR3 spans 12 residues. Per the germline V gene, CDR1 is LNHDA and CDR2 is SQIVND (reference sequence). The CDR3 spells CASSMRDYGYTF. CDR3 DNA sequence: TGTGCCAGTAGTATGAGGGACTATGGCTACACCTTC. The whole variable domain, filled in from reference TRBV19 and TRBJ1-2, reads DGGITQSPKYLFRKEGQNVTLSCEQNLNHDAMYWYRQDPGQGLRLIYYSQIVNDFQKGDIAEGYSVSREKKESFPLTVTSAQKNPTAFYLCASSMRDYGYTFGSGTRLTVV.

The chain is built from TRBV2 and TRBJ2-7; TRBD1 aligns across 7 bases. Trimming at V came to 6 bases and at J to 7 bases, leaving 9 bases not matched to a gene. This CDR3 has 13 residues. Germline V CDR1 and CDR2: SNHLY, FYNNEI. CDR3 nucleotides: TGTGCCAGCAGCCTTGGACAGGTTGGGGAGCAGTACTTC. Protein: CASSLGQVGEQYF.

The rearrangement joins TRBV15 to TRBJ1-5, with D maybe TRBD1 (6 bases). The germline CDR1 and CDR2 sequences are LNHNV and YYDKDF (reference sequence). This CDR3 comprises 15 residues. Trimming cost V 5 bases and J 3 bases, with 14 bases left between them. The CDR3 sequence is CATSLMRGNNQPQHF. The DNA for the CDR3 is TGTGCCACCAGCTTAATGAGGGGGAACAATCAGCCCCAGCATTTT. Filled out from reference TRBV15 and TRBJ1-5, the complete variable domain reads DAMVIQNPRYQVTQFGKPVTLSCSQTLNHNVMYWYQQKSSQAPKLLFHYYDKDFNNEADTPDNFQSRRPNTSFCFLDIRSPGLGDTAMYLCATSLMRGNNQPQHFGDGTRLSIL.

This chain links TRBV2 with TRBJ2-4; 9 bases fit TRBD2. CDR3 length: 17 residues. Germline CDR1 and CDR2: SNHLY and FYNNEI. J lost 6 bases, V lost 2 bases, and 11 bases had no gene match. The CDR3 DNA reads TGTGCCAGCAGTGAAAAATTAGGGCGGGGGGGCGCAAACATTCAGTACTTC. Translation: CASSEKLGRGGANIQYF. The variable domain in full, with the rest retrieved from reference TRBV2 and TRBJ2-4, is EPEVTQTPSHQVTQMGQEVILRCVPISNHLYFYWYRQILGQKVEFLVSFYNNEISEKSEIFDDQFSVERPDGSNFTLKIRSTKLEDSAMYFCASSEKLGRGGANIQYFGAGTRLSVL.

V gene TRBV4-1 combines with J gene TRBJ1-1; the match to TRBD1 covers 11 bases. V was pared by 0 bases and J by 10 bases, with 10 bases of the junction left unmatched. This CDR3 is built from 16 residues. The germline CDR1 and CDR2 sequences are MGHRA and YSYEKL. CDR3 sequence reads: CASSQDPPGQGAGAFF. In DNA, the CDR3 is TGCGCCAGCAGCCAAGACCCTCCCGGACAGGGGGCGGGAGCTTTCTTT.

The V gene is TRBV4-1, the J gene TRBJ2-3; D is ambiguous. The germline CDR1 and CDR2 sequences are MGHRA and YSYEKL. The CDR3 loop spans 13 amino acids. Trimming left V 5 bases short and J 5 bases short, with 11 bases between. The chain's CDR3 is CASSDNVGDTQYF. Here the CDR3 DNA reads TGCGCCAGCAGCGACAATGTCGGAGATACGCAGTATTTT.

This clone has a single count. Other DNA sequences in the sample encode the same CDR3. The J gene is TRBJ2-3, the V gene TRBV6-5, with a weak D call TRBD1 (6 bases). Trimming cost V 4 bases and J 2 bases, with 13 bases left between them. CDR1 and CDR2 (germline): MNHEY, SVGAGI. There are 15 residues in the CDR3. The CDR3 loop is CASSWGDRSTDTQYF. CDR3 nucleotide sequence: TGTGCCAGCAGTTGGGGAGACAGGTCCACAGATACGCAGTATTTT.

The rearrangement links TRBV27 to TRBJ1-1, with a weak D call TRBD1 (6 bases). Per the germline V gene, CDR1 is MNHEY and CDR2 is SMNVEV (reference sequence). V was cut by 7 bases and J by 2 bases, with 17 bases left in between. This CDR3 has 15 amino acids. For the CDR3, the DNA is TGTGCCAGCACCATGATGAGTGGGGGCAACACTGAAGCTTTCTTT. This translates into CASTMMSGGNTEAFF.

The chain carries TRBV19 and TRBJ1-5; D unresolved. The V end lost 7 bases, the J end lost 2 bases, and 21 bases lay between the germline ends. Germline CDR1 is LNHDA and CDR2 is SQIVND (reference sequence). The CDR3 length is 17 residues. CDR3 nucleotides: TGTGCCAGTACCCATTCGGGATTTTTGGAGGGCAATCAGCCCCAGCATTTT. Translating gives CASTHSGFLEGNQPQHF. The full variable domain, in which reference TRBV19 and TRBJ1-5 provide the parts outside the CDR3, is DGGITQSPKYLFRKEGQNVTLSCEQNLNHDAMYWYRQDPGQGLRLIYYSQIVNDFQKGDIAEGYSVSREKKESFPLTVTSAQKNPTAFYLCASTHSGFLEGNQPQHFGDGTRLSIL.

This CDR3 reads CASSRRLNEQYF. In DNA form, the CDR3 reads TGTGCCAGCAGCCGCAGGCTAAACGAGCAGTACTTC. The chain uses TRBV11-2 and TRBJ2-7; D is undetermined. The CDR3 runs to 12 residues. Germline CDR1 is SGHAT and CDR2 is FQNNGV. Trimming left V 5 bases short and J 5 bases short, with 10 bases between.

The chain combines TRBV7-8 with TRBJ2-1; 7 bases agree with TRBD1. Germline loops: CDR1 SGHVS, CDR2 FQNEAQ. Trimming at V came to 5 bases and at J to 5 bases, leaving 12 bases not matched to a gene. The CDR3 sequence is 16 residues long. The CDR3 DNA follows: TGTGCCAGCAGCGCGCGGACAGGTCAGTACCACAATGAGCAGTTCTTC. This encodes CASSARTGQYHNEQFF.

The V and J genes are TRBV7-8 and TRBJ2-3, with 11 bases fitting TRBD2. This CDR3 has 18 residues. J gave up 2 bases and V 6 bases, and 13 bases lay outside the gene matches. Germline V gene sequence: CDR1 SGHVS, CDR2 FQNEAQ. The DNA of the CDR3 is TGTGCCAGCAGTTTCGACCTTGGACTAGCGGGCTTCACAGATACGCAGTATTTT. This gives the protein CASSFDLGLAGFTDTQYF.

This chain connects TRBV19 to TRBJ2-1; the match to TRBD2 covers 9 bases. CDR3 length equals 15 residues. Germline values: CDR1 LNHDA, CDR2 SQIVND (reference sequence). V was clipped by 3 bases and J by 9 bases; unmatched bases: 9. CDR3 bases: TGTGCCAGTAGTATGGAGGCGGGAGGGCCGTCTGAGCAGTTCTTC. Its protein product is CASSMEAGGPSEQFF. Complete variable domain (other parts from reference TRBV19 and TRBJ2-1): DGGITQSPKYLFRKEGQNVTLSCEQNLNHDAMYWYRQDPGQGLRLIYYSQIVNDFQKGDIAEGYSVSREKKESFPLTVTSAQKNPTAFYLCASSMEAGGPSEQFFGPGTRLTVL.

The rearrangement joins TRBV29-1 to TRBJ2-3; 7 bases fit TRBD1. V lost 6 bases, J lost 1 base, and 7 bases stayed unmatched. CDR3 length: 14 residues. Germline CDR1 is SQVTM and CDR2 is ANQGSEA. CDR3 amino acids: CSVETGKGTDTQYF. CDR3 coding DNA: TGCAGCGTCGAGACAGGGAAGGGCACAGATACGCAGTATTTT.

This chain uses TRBV14 with TRBJ2-7; maybe TRBD2 (5 bases). Per germline, CDR1 SGHDN and CDR2 FVKESK. The CDR3 runs to 14 residues. Trimming left V 1 base short and J 9 bases short, with 16 bases between. CDR3 region: CASSQGGPGYAQYF. As DNA, the CDR3 is TGTGCCAGCAGCCAAGGAGGTCCGGGATATGCGCAGTACTTC.

The chain recombines TRBV28 with TRBJ1-5; the D gene is possibly TRBD1 (6 bases). Germline assignment: CDR1 MDHEN and CDR2 SYDVKM. This CDR3 spans 14 amino acids. V lost 4 bases, J lost 3 bases, and 10 bases lay in between. The CDR3 protein is CASSWTDVNQPQHF. DNA for the CDR3: TGTGCCAGCAGTTGGACAGACGTCAATCAGCCCCAGCATTTT.

A note on this clone: One end of the junction does not line up with germline, which may come from a read error. This sequence joins TRBV6-1 and TRBJ1-5; the D is unclear. CDR1 MNHNS and CDR2 SASEGT come from the germline V gene. The CDR3 totals 17 residues. The CDR3 reads CASSEAWRATRMVVLDF. The CDR3 nucleotides read TGTGCCAGCAGTGAAGCTTGGAGAGCAACTCGAATGGTCGTATTGGATTTT.

The chain combines TRBV1 with TRBJ1-4. TRBV1 is assigned pseudogene status. This CDR3 contains 14 residues. The CDR3 sequence: CTSSQAAANEKLFF. CDR3 DNA sequence: TGCACCAGCAGCCAAGCTGCGGCGAATGAAAAACTGTTTTTT.

This rearrangement joins TRBV27 to TRBJ2-2, with 7 bases matching TRBD1. CDR3 length: 15 amino acids. In germline, CDR1 is MNHEY, CDR2 SMNVEV (reference sequence). The V and J ends lost 1 base and 6 bases, in that order; junction bases with no gene match: 5. CDR3 nucleotide sequence: TGTGCCAGCAGTTTATGGGACAGTACCTCCGGGGAGCTGTTTTTT. It codes for CASSLWDSTSGELFF.

CDR3 DNA: TGCGCCAGCAGCCAAGCCGGGACTAGCAGCCCAGATACGCAGTATTTT. It yields the protein CASSQAGTSSPDTQYF. This sequence joins TRBV4-1 and TRBJ2-3; 9 nucleotides align to TRBD2. J lost 4 bases, V lost 1 base, and 6 bases had no gene match. The CDR3 contains 16 residues. CDR1 MGHRA and CDR2 YSYEKL come from the germline V gene.

This clone was seen more than once but under ten times. This chain connects TRBV27 to TRBJ2-4; no definite D call. Germline loops: CDR1 MNHEY, CDR2 SMNVEV (reference sequence). The V and J ends lost 6 bases and 0 bases respectively, with 15 bases between them. The CDR3 extends over 16 amino acids. As DNA, the CDR3 is TGTGCCAGCAGCCATCTATCGGGTCTAGCCAAAAACATTCAGTACTTC. It specifies CASSHLSGLAKNIQYF.

This clone was observed a handful of times. The chain employs TRBV19 and TRBJ2-5, with TRBD2 as a possible D gene (5 bases). V was cut by 6 bases and J by 11 bases, with 22 bases left in between. CDR1 and CDR2 (germline): LNHDA, SQIVND (reference sequence). This CDR3 comprises 14 residues. CDR3 sequence reads: CASSGREESLKQYF. DNA for the CDR3: TGTGCCAGTAGCGGTCGGGAAGAAAGCTTAAAGCAGTACTTC.

This chain uses TRBV4-1 with TRBJ1-5; 9 nucleotides align to TRBD1. From germline, CDR1 is MGHRA and CDR2 YSYEKL. V shed 6 bases and J 3 bases; nucleotides not matched to a gene: 9. This CDR3 has 16 residues. CDR3 residues: CASRLSGTGSNQPQHF. The CDR3 DNA reads TGCGCCAGCAGGCTCTCCGGGACAGGGTCCAATCAGCCCCAGCATTTT.

The chain uses TRBV7-2 and TRBJ1-2; D unresolved. V was pared by 1 base and J by 2 bases, with 8 bases between. CDR3 length equals 14 residues. Germline V gene lookup returns CDR1 SGHTA and CDR2 FQGNSA. The CDR3 protein is CASSLVPGNYGYTF. DNA of the CDR3: TGTGCCAGCAGCTTAGTGCCCGGGAACTATGGCTACACCTTC.

Details on this clone: Compared with germline, one end of the junction differs, possibly owing to a read error. This sequence joins TRBV7-9 and TRBJ1-1; 8 bases map to TRBD1. CDR1 SEHNR and CDR2 FQNEAQ come from the germline V gene (reference sequence). This CDR3 region has 15 residues. This chain's CDR3 is CSSSLTGAGGTEAFF. Written as DNA, the CDR3 is TGTTCCAGCAGCCTGACAGGGGCTGGTGGCACTGAAGCTTTCTTT.

V gene TRBV5-1 combines with J gene TRBJ2-1; 7 bases align to TRBD1. The germline V gene encodes CDR1 SGHRS and CDR2 YFSETQ. The CDR3 loop spans 14 amino acids. After removal of 2 bases from V and 4 bases from J, the junction contained 3 bases not matched to a gene. The CDR3 here is CASSFLTGYNEQFF. The CDR3 DNA sequence: TGCGCCAGCAGCTTTCTGACAGGGTACAATGAGCAGTTCTTC.

This clone was recorded once. The gene calls are TRBV9 and TRBJ1-1, with a tentative D call TRBD1 (5 bases). Germline CDR1 is SGDLS and CDR2 is YYNGEE. The CDR3 loop spans 14 amino acids. Trimming pared 5 bases from V and 3 bases from J, leaving 14 bases between. In DNA, the CDR3 is TGTGCCAGCAGGGGGCGGGGGGTGGACACTGAAGCTTTCTTT. It codes for CASRGRGVDTEAFF.